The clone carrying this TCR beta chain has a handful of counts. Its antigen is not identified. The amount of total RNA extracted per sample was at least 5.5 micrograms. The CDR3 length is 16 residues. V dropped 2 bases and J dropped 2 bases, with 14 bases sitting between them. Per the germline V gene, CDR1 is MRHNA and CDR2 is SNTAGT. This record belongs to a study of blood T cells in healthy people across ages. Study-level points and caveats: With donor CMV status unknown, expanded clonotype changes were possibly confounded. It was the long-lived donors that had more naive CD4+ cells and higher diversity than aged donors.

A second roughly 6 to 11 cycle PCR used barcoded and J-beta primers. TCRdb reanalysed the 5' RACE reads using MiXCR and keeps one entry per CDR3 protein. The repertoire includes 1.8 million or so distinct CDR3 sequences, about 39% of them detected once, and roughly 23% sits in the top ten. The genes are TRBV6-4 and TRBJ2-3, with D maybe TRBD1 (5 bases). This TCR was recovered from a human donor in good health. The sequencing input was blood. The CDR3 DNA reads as TGTGCCAGCAGTGACCCTGACAGAATACTCACAGATACGCAGTATTTT. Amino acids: CASSDPDRILTDTQYF.